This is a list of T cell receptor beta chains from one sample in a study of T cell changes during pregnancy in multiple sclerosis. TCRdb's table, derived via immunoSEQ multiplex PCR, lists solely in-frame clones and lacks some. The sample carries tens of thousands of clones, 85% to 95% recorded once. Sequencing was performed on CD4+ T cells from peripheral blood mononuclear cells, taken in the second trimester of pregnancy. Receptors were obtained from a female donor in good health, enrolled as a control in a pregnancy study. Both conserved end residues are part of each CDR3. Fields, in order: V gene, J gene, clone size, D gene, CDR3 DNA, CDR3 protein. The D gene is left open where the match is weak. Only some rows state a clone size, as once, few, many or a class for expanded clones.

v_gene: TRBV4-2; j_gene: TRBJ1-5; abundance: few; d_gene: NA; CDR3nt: TGTGCCAGCAGCCAAGGGCGGGGTCGGCAGCCCCAGCATTTT; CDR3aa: CASSQGRGRQPQHF
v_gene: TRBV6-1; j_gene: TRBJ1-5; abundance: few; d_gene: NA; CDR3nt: TGTGCCAGCAAGACAGTCACTAATCAGCCCCAGCATTTT; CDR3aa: CASKTVTNQPQHF
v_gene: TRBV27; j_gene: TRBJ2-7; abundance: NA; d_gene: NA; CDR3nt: TGTGCCAGCAGCTCGGGACACTTCTACGAGCAGTACTTC; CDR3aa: CASSSGHFYEQYF
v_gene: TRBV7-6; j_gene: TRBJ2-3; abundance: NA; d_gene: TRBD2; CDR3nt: TGTGCCAGCAGCTTAAGGAGGCTAGCGGGGGGCAGCACAGATACGCAGTATTTT; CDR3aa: CASSLRRLAGGSTDTQYF
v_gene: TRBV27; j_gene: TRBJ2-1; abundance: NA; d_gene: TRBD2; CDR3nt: TGTGCCAGCAGTTTGGGGACTAGCGGAAATAATGAGCAGTTCTTC; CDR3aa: CASSLGTSGNNEQFF
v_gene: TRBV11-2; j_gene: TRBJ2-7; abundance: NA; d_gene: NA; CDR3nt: TGTGCCAGCAGGTTGACAGGGAGGTACGAGCAGTACTTC; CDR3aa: CASRLTGRYEQYF
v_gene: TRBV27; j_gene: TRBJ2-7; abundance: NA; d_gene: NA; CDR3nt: TGTGCCAGCAGTTTAAGCTACAGGGCCTACGAGCAGTACTTC; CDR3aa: CASSLSYRAYEQYF
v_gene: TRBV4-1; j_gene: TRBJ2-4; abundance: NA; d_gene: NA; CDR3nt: TGCGCCAGCAGCCAAGAGTGGTCTCAGGGGAGAGACATTCAGTACTTC; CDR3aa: CASSQEWSQGRDIQYF
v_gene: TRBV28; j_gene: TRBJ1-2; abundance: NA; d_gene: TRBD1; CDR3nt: TGTGCCAGCAGAACGGGACAGGGGGATGGCTACACCTTC; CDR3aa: CASRTGQGDGYTF
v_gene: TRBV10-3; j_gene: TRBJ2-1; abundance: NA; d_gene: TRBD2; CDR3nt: TGTGCCACAGCGGGGGGCTCCTACAATGAGCAGTTCTTC; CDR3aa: CATAGGSYNEQFF
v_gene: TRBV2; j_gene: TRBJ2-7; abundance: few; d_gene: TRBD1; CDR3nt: TGTGCCAGCATTGCACAGGGGCACGAGCAGTACTTC; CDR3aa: CASIAQGHEQYF
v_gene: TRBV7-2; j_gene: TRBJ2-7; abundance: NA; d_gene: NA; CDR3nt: TGTGCCAGCAGAAGGGACTTCTCCTACGAGCAGTACTTC; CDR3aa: CASRRDFSYEQYF
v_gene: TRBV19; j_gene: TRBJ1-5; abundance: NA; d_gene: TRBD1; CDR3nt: TGTGCCAGTAGTCCCCAGAGGGACCGGTCAGTGGGACAGCGTACCTTTAGCAATCAGCCCCAGCATTTT; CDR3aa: CASSPQRDRSVGQRTFSNQPQHF
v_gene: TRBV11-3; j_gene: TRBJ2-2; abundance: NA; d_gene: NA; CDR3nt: TGTGCCAGCAGCATACAGGGATCGGGCACCGGGGAGCTGTTTTTT; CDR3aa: CASSIQGSGTGELFF
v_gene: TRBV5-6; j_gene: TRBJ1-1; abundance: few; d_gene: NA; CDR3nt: TGTGCCAGCAGCCTTCCCCGGGGGACTGAAGCTTTCTTT; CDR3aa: CASSLPRGTEAFF
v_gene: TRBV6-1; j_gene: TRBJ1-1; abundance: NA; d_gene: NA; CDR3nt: TGTGCCAGCAGAGAAATAACAGGGTGGGAGAACACTGAAGCTTTCTTT; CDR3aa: CASREITGWENTEAFF
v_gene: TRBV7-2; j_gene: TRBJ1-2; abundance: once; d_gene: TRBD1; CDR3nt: TGTGCCAGCAGCGCCTGGGACAGGGGCCTGCGGGGCTACACCTTC; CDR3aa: CASSAWDRGLRGYTF
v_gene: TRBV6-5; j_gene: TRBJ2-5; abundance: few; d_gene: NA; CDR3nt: TGTGCCAGCAGTTACGGGGGGACGGGGCAAGAGACCCAGTACTTC; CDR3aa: CASSYGGTGQETQYF
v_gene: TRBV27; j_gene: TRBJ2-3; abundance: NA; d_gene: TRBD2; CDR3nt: TGTGCCAGCAGAAAACTAGCGGGAGCGTATACGCAGTATTTT; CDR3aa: CASRKLAGAYTQYF
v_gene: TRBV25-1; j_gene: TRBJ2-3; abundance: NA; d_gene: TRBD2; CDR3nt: TGTGCCAGCAGCTACATAGGGCGGGAGGTAAACACAGATACGCAGTATTTT; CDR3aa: CASSYIGREVNTDTQYF
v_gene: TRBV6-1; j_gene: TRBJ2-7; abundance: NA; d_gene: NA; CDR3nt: TGTGCCACCAGACAGTCCTACGAGCAGTACTTC; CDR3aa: CATRQSYEQYF
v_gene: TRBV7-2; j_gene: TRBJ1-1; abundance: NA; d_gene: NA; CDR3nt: TGTGCCAGCAGCTTACATAGATTAAACACTGAAGCTTTCTTT; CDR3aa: CASSLHRLNTEAFF
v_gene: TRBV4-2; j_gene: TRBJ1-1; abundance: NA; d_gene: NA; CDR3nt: TGTGCCAGCAGCCAAGATAGCAAGAACACTGAAGCTTTCTTT; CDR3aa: CASSQDSKNTEAFF
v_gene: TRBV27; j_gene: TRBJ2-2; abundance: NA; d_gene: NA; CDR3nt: TGTGCCAGCAGTCTCAGGGGGGAGATGGACGTGACCGGGGAGCTGTTTTTT; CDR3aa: CASSLRGEMDVTGELFF
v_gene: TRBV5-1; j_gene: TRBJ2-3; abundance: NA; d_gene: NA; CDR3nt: TGCGCCAGCAGCTTGGTGGCCGGGAGCACAGATACGCAGTATTTT; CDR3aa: CASSLVAGSTDTQYF
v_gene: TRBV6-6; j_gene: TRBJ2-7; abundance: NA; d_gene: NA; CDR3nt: TGTGCCAGCCGGCCGACTCGAGCGTATGCAGGGGAGCAGTACTTC; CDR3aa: CASRPTRAYAGEQYF
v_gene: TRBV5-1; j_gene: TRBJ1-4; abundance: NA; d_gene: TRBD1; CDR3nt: TGCGCCAGCAGCTGGGGGACAGGAAATAATGAAAAACTGTTTTTT; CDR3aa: CASSWGTGNNEKLFF
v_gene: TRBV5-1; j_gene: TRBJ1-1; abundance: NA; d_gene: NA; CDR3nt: TGCGCCAGCAGCCTCACCTGGCTGAACACTGAAGCTTTCTTT; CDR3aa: CASSLTWLNTEAFF
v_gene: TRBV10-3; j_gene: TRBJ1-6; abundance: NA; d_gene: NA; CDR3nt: TGTGCCATCAGAGTTGATACAGGGCGTAATTCACCCCTCCACTTT; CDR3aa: CAIRVDTGRNSPLHF
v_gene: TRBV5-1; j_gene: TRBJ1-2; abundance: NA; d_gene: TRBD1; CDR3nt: TGCGCCAGCAGCTTGGGACAGGGGGCCTATGGCTACACCTTC; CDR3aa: CASSLGQGAYGYTF
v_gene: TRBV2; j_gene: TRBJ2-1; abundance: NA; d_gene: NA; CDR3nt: TGTGCCACCCAATTGAAGCGGGCGGAAGAGTTCTTC; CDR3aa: CATQLKRAEEFF
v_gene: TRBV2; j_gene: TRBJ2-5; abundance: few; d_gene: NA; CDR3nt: TGTGCCAGCAGTGGGGGCGGGACCCAGACCCAGTACTTC; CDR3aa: CASSGGGTQTQYF
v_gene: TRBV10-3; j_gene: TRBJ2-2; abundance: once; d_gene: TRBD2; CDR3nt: TGTGCCATCAGTGATGGGCTAGCGGGCCCGGGGCACCGGGGAGCTGTTTTT; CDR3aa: CAISDGLAGPGHRGAVF
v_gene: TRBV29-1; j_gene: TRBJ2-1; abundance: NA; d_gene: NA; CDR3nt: TGCAGCGTGGAAGTAACAGGGATTCAGGAGTTCTTC; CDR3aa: CSVEVTGIQEFF
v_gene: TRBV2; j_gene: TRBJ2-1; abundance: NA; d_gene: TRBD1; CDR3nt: TGTGCCAGTCGTTTTAGGGCAGGGGGCAATGAGCAGTTCTTC; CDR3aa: CASRFRAGGNEQFF
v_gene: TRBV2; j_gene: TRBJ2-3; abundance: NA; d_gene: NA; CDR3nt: TGTGCCAGCTGGGAGGCAGATACGCAGTATTTT; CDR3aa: CASWEADTQYF
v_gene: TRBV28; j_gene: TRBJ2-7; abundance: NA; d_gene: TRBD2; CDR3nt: TGTGCCAGCCTTCCCCTTGGACTAGCGGGGGGACCAACCCCGTACGAGCAGTACTTC; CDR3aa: CASLPLGLAGGPTPYEQYF
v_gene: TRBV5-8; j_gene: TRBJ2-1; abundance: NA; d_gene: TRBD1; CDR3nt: TGTGCCAGCAGCGTGACAGGGGGCACTTTAAATGAGCAGTTCTTC; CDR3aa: CASSVTGGTLNEQFF
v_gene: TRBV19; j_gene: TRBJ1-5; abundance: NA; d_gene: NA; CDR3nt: TGTGCCAGTAGTATACGAGGACAGAGGCAGCCCCAGCATTTT; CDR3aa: CASSIRGQRQPQHF
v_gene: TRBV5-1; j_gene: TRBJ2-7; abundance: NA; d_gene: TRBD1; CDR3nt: TGCGCCAGCAAGCCGGGACAGAATCCCACCTACGAGCAGTACTTC; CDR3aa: CASKPGQNPTYEQYF
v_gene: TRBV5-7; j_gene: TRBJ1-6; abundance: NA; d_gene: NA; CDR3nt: TGTGCCAGCAGCTGGGGGCTGATGAATTCACCCCTCCACTTT; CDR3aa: CASSWGLMNSPLHF
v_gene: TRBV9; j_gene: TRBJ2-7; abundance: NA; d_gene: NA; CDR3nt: TGTGCCAGCAGCGTAGAGGGGGAGTCTTTAGAGCAGTACTTC; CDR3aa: CASSVEGESLEQYF
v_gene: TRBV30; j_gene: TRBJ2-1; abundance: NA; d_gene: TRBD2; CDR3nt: TGTGCCTGGAGTGCCAGACTAGCGGGACTTTACAATGAGCAGTTCTTC; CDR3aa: CAWSARLAGLYNEQFF
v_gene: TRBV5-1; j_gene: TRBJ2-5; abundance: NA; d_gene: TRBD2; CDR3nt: TGCGCCTGTACTAGCGGGGGTGTGCAGGAGACCCAGTACTTC; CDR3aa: CACTSGGVQETQYF
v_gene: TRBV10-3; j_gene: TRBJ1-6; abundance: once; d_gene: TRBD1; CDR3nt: TGTGCCATCAGTGAGAGGACAGGGTTGAATTCACCCCTCCACTTT; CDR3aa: CAISERTGLNSPLHF
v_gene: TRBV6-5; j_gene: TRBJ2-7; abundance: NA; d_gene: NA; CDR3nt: TGTGCCAGCAGTTACTCACCAAACAGGGTGTCGGTCGAGCAGTACTTC; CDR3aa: CASSYSPNRVSVEQYF
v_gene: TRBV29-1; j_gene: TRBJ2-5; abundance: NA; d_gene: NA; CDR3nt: TGCAGCGTTGAAGGAAACTGGCGGACTAAAGAGACCCAGTACTTC; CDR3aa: CSVEGNWRTKETQYF
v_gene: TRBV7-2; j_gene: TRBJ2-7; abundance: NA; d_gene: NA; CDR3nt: TGTGCCAGCAGCTCCAAGAGCTCCTACGAGCAGTACTTC; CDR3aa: CASSSKSSYEQYF